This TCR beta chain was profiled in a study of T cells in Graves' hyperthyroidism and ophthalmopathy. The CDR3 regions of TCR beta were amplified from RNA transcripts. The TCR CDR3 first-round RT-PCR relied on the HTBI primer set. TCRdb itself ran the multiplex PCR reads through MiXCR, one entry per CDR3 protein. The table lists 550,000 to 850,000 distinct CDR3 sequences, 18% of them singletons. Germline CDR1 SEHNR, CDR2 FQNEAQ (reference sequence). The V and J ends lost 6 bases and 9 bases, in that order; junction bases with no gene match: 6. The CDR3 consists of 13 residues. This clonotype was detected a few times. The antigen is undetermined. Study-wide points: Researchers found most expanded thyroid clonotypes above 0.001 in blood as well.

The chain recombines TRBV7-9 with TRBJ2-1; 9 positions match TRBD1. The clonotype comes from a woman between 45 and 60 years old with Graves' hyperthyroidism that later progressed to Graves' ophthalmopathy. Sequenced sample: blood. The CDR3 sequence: CASRPTGGTEQFF. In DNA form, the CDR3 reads TGTGCCAGCAGGCCTACAGGGGGCACTGAGCAGTTCTTC. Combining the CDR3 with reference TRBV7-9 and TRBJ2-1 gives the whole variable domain DTGVSQNPRHKITKRGQNVTFRCDPISEHNRLYWYRQTLGQGPEFLTYFQNEAQLEKSRLLSDRFSAERPKGSFSTLEIQRTEQGDSAMYLCASRPTGGTEQFFGPGTRLTVL.